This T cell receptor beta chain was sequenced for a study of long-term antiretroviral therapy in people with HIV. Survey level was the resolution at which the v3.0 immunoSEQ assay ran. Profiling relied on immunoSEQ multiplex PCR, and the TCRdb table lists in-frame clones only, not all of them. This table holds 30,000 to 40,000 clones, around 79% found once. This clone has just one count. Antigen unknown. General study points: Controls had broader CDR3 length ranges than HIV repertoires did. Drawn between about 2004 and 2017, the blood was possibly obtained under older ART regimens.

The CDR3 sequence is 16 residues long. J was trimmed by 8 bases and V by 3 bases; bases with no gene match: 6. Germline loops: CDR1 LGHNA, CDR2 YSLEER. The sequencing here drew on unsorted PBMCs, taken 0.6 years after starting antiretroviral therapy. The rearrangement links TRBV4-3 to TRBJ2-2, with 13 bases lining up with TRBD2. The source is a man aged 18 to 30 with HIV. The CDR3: CASSQRTSGRLGELFF. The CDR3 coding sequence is TGCGCCAGCAGCCAGCGGACTAGCGGGAGATTGGGGGAGCTGTTTTTT.